This T cell receptor (beta chain) was sequenced in a study of T cell responses to AZD1222 COVID-19 vaccine. Clones were read by immunoSEQ multiplex PCR, and TCRdb kept only the in-frame ones, dropping some. The sample has roughly 170,000 clones, around nine tenths seen once; the top ten hold approximately 0.49%. This clonotype was sampled from an adult in good health. The sample was peripheral blood, taken on day 0 of AZD1222 vaccination.

CDR3 residues: CAISENTGELFF. CDR3 DNA sequence: TGTGCCATCAGTGAGAACACCGGGGAGCTGTTTTTT. The chain carries TRBV10-3 and TRBJ2-2, with D uncertain. Deletions cut 2 bases from V and 2 bases from J, with 0 bases between. Germline lookup yields CDR1 ENHRY and CDR2 SYGVKD. The CDR3 sequence is 12 residues long.